The 2 T cell receptor beta chains in this list originate from one sample, sequenced in a study of technical replicates of blood from several donors. TCRdb keeps only in-frame clones here, not all; method: immunoSEQ multiplex PCR. The repertoire has 70,000 or so clones, 80% to 95% of them found once; the top ten carry over 0.35%. The source material was T cells isolated from PBMCs. The receptor set was obtained from a human donor in good health.

The rearrangement joins TRBV9 to TRBJ2-7; 14 positions agree with TRBD2. The V gene's germline CDR1 is SGDLS and CDR2 YYNGEE. The ends lost 0 bases at V and 4 bases at J; junction bases unmatched: 0. This CDR3 has 15 residues. The CDR3 sequence: CASSVGLAGGYEQYF. The DNA for the CDR3 is TGTGCCAGCAGCGTAGGACTAGCGGGAGGGTACGAGCAGTACTTC.

This chain uses TRBV30 with TRBJ2-1, with 8 bases that match TRBD1. CDR3 length equals 14 residues. CDR1 and CDR2 (germline): GTSNPN, SVGIG (reference sequence). J gave up 4 bases and V 2 bases, and 4 bases lay outside the gene matches. This CDR3 is CAWSPGQAYNEQFF. The CDR3 nucleotides are TGTGCCTGGAGTCCGGGACAGGCATACAATGAGCAGTTCTTC.